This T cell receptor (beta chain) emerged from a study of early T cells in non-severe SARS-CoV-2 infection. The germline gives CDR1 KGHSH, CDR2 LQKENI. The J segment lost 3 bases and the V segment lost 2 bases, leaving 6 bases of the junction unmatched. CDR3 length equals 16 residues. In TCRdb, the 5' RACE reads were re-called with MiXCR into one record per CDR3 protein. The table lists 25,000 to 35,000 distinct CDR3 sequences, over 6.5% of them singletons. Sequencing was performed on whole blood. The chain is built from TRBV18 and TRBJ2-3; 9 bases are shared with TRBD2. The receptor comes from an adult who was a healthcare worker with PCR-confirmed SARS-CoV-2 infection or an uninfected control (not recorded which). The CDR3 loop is CASSPVAGLATDTQYF. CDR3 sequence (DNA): TGTGCCAGCTCACCAGTCGCGGGACTAGCAACAGATACGCAGTATTTT.